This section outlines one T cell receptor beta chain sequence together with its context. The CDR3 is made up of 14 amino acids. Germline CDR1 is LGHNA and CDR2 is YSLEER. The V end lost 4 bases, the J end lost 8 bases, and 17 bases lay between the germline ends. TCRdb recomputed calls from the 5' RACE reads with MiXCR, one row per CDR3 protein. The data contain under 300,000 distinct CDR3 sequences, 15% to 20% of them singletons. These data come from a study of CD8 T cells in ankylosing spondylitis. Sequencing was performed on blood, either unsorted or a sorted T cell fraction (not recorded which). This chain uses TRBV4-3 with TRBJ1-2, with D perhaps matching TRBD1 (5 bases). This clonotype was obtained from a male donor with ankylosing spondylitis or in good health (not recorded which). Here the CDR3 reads CASSPGTAPTGYTF. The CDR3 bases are TGCGCCAGCAGCCCGGGGACTGCCCCAACGGGCTACACCTTC.